The 19 T cell receptor beta chains below all came from one sample that was sequenced in a study of T cell changes during pregnancy in multiple sclerosis. The protocol was immunoSEQ multiplex PCR, while the TCRdb copy is restricted to in-frame clones and leaves out a portion. The sample records roughly 40,000 clones, 88% being singletons. This material consisted of CD4+ T cells from peripheral blood mononuclear cells, taken before pregnancy. These receptors all stem from a female donor with multiple sclerosis, enrolled in a pregnancy study.

In its sample, this clone was seen once. CDR3 nucleotides: TGCGCCAGCAGTCGATACGGGACTACGTATTTT. Translation: CASSRYGTTYF. The chain recombines TRBV4-3 with TRBJ2-3, with 7 bases identical to TRBD2. Germline CDR1 LGHNA, CDR2 YSLEER. The CDR3 extends over 11 amino acids. V lost 6 bases, J lost 14 bases, and 8 bases stayed unmatched.

The V call is TRBV9, the J call TRBJ2-4; the match to TRBD2 covers 12 bases. Trimming cost V 3 bases and J 4 bases; bases outside gene matches: 5. This CDR3 comprises 16 residues. The V gene's germline CDR1 is SGDLS and CDR2 YYNGEE. CDR3 in DNA: TGTGCCAGCAGCGCTTCTAGCGGGAGGGTTAAAAACATTCAGTACTTC. Its protein product is CASSASSGRVKNIQYF.

V and J are TRBV7-2 and TRBJ1-4; D perhaps matches TRBD1 (6 bases). V was trimmed by 1 base and J by 8 bases, leaving 14 bases between them. Germline V gives CDR1 SGHTA, CDR2 FQGNSA. The CDR3 has 15 residues. The CDR3 bases are TGTGCCAGCAGCTTAGACGGGGGGCTAGGGGAAAAACTGTTTTTT. Amino acid sequence: CASSLDGGLGEKLFF.

This clone occurred once. V and J are TRBV29-1 and TRBJ2-7; D might be TRBD2 (6 bases). The ends were cut back, 6 bases at V and 7 bases at J, with 13 bases in the middle. This CDR3 region has 11 residues. Per germline, CDR1 SQVTM and CDR2 ANQGSEA. The CDR3 DNA reads TGCAGCGTGGAACGGAGGGGAGAGCAGTACTTC. Translated, it gives CSVERRGEQYF.

The J gene is TRBJ1-5, the V gene TRBV7-8; D unclear. The CDR3 has 14 residues. Trimming left V 0 bases short and J 5 bases short, with 8 bases between. Germline V gives CDR1 SGHVS, CDR2 FQNEAQ. CDR3 nucleotide sequence: TGTGCCAGCAGCTTAGCTTCCCCGGATCAGCCCCAGCATTTT. Translating gives CASSLASPDQPQHF.

The chain recombines TRBV2 with TRBJ2-1; D is ambiguous. CDR3 length equals 11 residues. Germline assignment: CDR1 SNHLY and CDR2 FYNNEI. V lost 4 bases to trimming and J lost 6 bases, with 4 bases between them. The CDR3 nucleotides read TGTGCCAGCAGTGCATCCAATGAGCAGTTCTTC. Its protein is CASSASNEQFF.

This chain links TRBV27 with TRBJ1-3; possibly TRBD1 for D (6 bases). Trimming took off 8 bases at V and 0 bases at J, with 8 bases between the two ends. The CDR3 is made up of 13 amino acids. The germline V gene has CDR1 MNHEY and CDR2 SMNVEV (reference sequence). DNA for the CDR3: TGTGCCAGCTGGACAGACTCTGGAAACACCATATATTTT. This codes for CASWTDSGNTIYF.

This rearrangement joins TRBV5-1 to TRBJ2-7, with D perhaps matching TRBD2 (6 bases). V was cut by 4 bases and J by 3 bases, with 11 bases left in between. CDR3 size: 13 residues. Germline CDR1 and CDR2: SGHRS and YFSETQ. The CDR3 region has the DNA TGCGCCAGCAGCGGTTACGGGGGCTACGAGCAGTACTTC. This codes for CASSGYGGYEQYF.

The CDR3 reads CAIRTSGRGGTDTQYF. The CDR3 DNA reads TGTGCCATCAGGACTAGCGGCAGGGGAGGCACAGATACGCAGTATTTT. This chain uses TRBV10-3 with TRBJ2-3; 9 positions agree with TRBD2. CDR1 is ENHRY, CDR2 SYGVKD, per germline. With 6 bases clipped from V and 1 base from J, the junction kept 8 bases outside the gene matches. The CDR3 runs 16 residues.

This chain uses TRBV2 with TRBJ2-3; D is unclear. Per the germline V gene, CDR1 is SNHLY and CDR2 is FYNNEI. The CDR3 loop spans 13 amino acids. V lost 3 bases and J 2 bases, leaving 6 bases between the germline ends. The CDR3 is CASSEAHTDTQYF. The CDR3 DNA is TGTGCCAGCAGTGAGGCACACACAGATACGCAGTATTTT. The full variable domain, completed using reference TRBV2 and TRBJ2-3, is EPEVTQTPSHQVTQMGQEVILRCVPISNHLYFYWYRQILGQKVEFLVSFYNNEISEKSEIFDDQFSVERPDGSNFTLKIRSTKLEDSAMYFCASSEAHTDTQYFGPGTRLTVL.

This clone was observed once. CDR3 sequence reads: CASSSQGYEQYF. The CDR3 region has the DNA TGTGCCAGCAGCTCTCAGGGATACGAGCAGTACTTC. This rearrangement joins TRBV11-3 to TRBJ2-7; D is perhaps TRBD1 (5 bases). The germline gives CDR1 SGHNT, CDR2 YENEEA. V gave up 4 bases and J gave up 4 bases, with 8 bases separating them. The length of the CDR3 is 12 residues.

The V call is TRBV18, the J call TRBJ1-3; 7 positions match TRBD1. V gave up 5 bases and J gave up 2 bases; unmatched junction bases: 3. The CDR3 consists of 14 residues. Germline CDR1 KGHSH, CDR2 LQKENI. DNA of the CDR3: TGTGCCAGCTCAGCCGACAGGGCTGGAAACACCATATATTTT. Translating it yields CASSADRAGNTIYF. Complete variable domain (other parts from reference TRBV18 and TRBJ1-3): NAGVMQNPRHLVRRRGQEARLRCSPMKGHSHVYWYRQLPEEGLKFMVYLQKENIIDESGMPKERFSAEFPKEGPSILRIQQVVRGDSAAYFCASSADRAGNTIYFGEGSWLTVV.

This clone turned up a few times. This sequence joins TRBV28 and TRBJ2-5; perhaps TRBD1 as D (6 bases). Germline CDR1 reads MDHEN; CDR2 reads SYDVKM. The CDR3 totals 15 residues. Trimming shortened V by 6 bases and J by 0 bases, and 14 bases separated the two germline ends. The DNA for the CDR3 is TGTGCCAGCAGACCTCCGACAGGTTACCAAGAGACCCAGTACTTC. Encoded protein: CASRPPTGYQETQYF.

The chain is built from TRBV5-5 and TRBJ2-3; 14 positions match TRBD2. Losses at the gene ends were 3 bases for V and 2 bases for J; bases not matched to a gene: 11. Germline CDR1 and CDR2: SGHKS and YYEKEE (reference sequence). CDR3 length equals 19 residues. The CDR3 sequence: CASSSRTSGRSLYTDTQYF. DNA of the CDR3: TGTGCCAGCAGCTCCCGGACTAGCGGGAGGTCCCTCTACACAGATACGCAGTATTTT.

The chain recombines TRBV27 with TRBJ2-1; the match to TRBD1 covers 7 bases. Germline V gene sequence: CDR1 MNHEY, CDR2 SMNVEV (reference sequence). After removal of 6 bases from V and 4 bases from J, the junction contained 6 bases not matched to a gene. The CDR3 consists of 14 residues. The chain's CDR3 is CASRVGQKYNEQFF. For the CDR3, the DNA is TGTGCCAGCAGGGTGGGACAGAAATACAATGAGCAGTTCTTC.

The chain links TRBV11-3 to TRBJ2-3, with D unclear. The germline CDR1 and CDR2 sequences are SGHNT and YENEEA. V lost 2 bases, J lost 0 bases, and 9 bases lay in between. There are 15 residues in the CDR3. DNA of the CDR3: TGTGCCAGCAGCTTATCGGCGGCTAGCACAGATACGCAGTATTTT. Protein product: CASSLSAASTDTQYF.

This chain connects TRBV5-8 to TRBJ2-2; possible D gene TRBD1, 6 bases. Trimming pared 1 base from V and 5 bases from J, leaving 12 bases between. The CDR3 length is 15 residues. Germline V gene sequence: CDR1 SGHTS, CDR2 YDEGEE. CDR3 nucleotides: TGTGCCAGCAGCTTGCCAGGGGAGAGGACCGGGGAGCTGTTTTTT. It translates to CASSLPGERTGELFF.

V is TRBV7-6 and J is TRBJ2-5, with 7 bases lining up with TRBD2. The CDR3 contains 16 residues. Unmatched junction bases numbered 5, after V lost 1 base and J lost 0 bases. Germline V gene data show CDR1 as SGHVS and CDR2 as FNYEAQ. CDR3 bases: TGTGCCAGCAGCTTAGGGGGTAGCGGGTACCAAGAGACCCAGTACTTC. It yields the protein CASSLGGSGYQETQYF.

The CDR3 DNA sequence: TGTGCCAGCAGCGTAGTTAGCGGGAGTACCGATACGCAGTATTTT. Amino acids: CASSVVSGSTDTQYF. V and J are TRBV9 and TRBJ2-3; the match to TRBD2 covers 9 bases. Per germline, CDR1 SGDLS and CDR2 YYNGEE. The junction had 5 bases not matched to a gene; V was cut back by 0 bases and J by 6 bases. The CDR3 has 15 amino acids.